These 14 T cell receptor beta chains came from one sample sequenced in a study of T cells in Graves' hyperthyroidism and ophthalmopathy. RNA transcripts served as the template for amplifying TCR beta CDR3 regions. RT-PCR in the first round (using the HTBI primer set) targeted the TCR CDR3. TCRdb itself ran the multiplex PCR reads through MiXCR, one entry per CDR3 protein. The sample lists around 210,000 distinct CDR3 sequences, about 17% seen once, with roughly 49% in the top ten. The specimen was blood. The receptors were gathered from a woman aged 45-60 years with Graves' hyperthyroidism.

This chain joins TRBV11-2 and TRBJ2-2; TRBD1 or TRBD2 may be the D gene (5 bases each). The V end was cut by 1 base, the J end by 4 bases, with 7 bases between. This CDR3 spans 14 amino acids. Germline-derived CDR1 and CDR2 are SGHAT and FQNNGV. The CDR3 DNA sequence: TGTGCCAGCAGCTTAGCGGGGCTCACCGGGGAGCTGTTTTTT. Translation: CASSLAGLTGELFF.

This clonotype was counted once. CDR3 sequence: CASSQGDPGGYEQYF. The CDR3 DNA reads TGCGCCAGCAGCCAAGGCGACCCCGGGGGCTACGAGCAGTACTTC. The rearrangement links TRBV4-1 to TRBJ2-7, with D possibly being TRBD2 (6 bases). Germline loops: CDR1 MGHRA, CDR2 YSYEKL. There are 15 residues in the CDR3. Trimming shortened V by 1 base and J by 3 bases, and 13 bases separated the two germline ends.

Ten or more counts support this clonotype. This sequence joins TRBV7-2 and TRBJ2-7; tentatively, D is TRBD1 or TRBD2 (5 bases each). Trimming took off 1 base at V and 4 bases at J, with 11 bases between the two ends. The CDR3 is 14 residues long. CDR1 SGHTA and CDR2 FQGNSA come from the germline V gene. The CDR3 spells CASSLDGREYEQYF. The CDR3 coding sequence is TGTGCCAGCAGCTTAGACGGCAGGGAGTACGAGCAGTACTTC.

This clonotype has ten or more counts. Germline and junction disagree at one end, which may indicate a read error. This chain links TRBV7-7 with TRBJ2-2; 11 bases fit TRBD2. Germline-derived CDR1 and CDR2 are SSHAT and FNYEAQ (reference sequence). There are 20 residues in the CDR3. This chain's CDR3 is CASSLAPLLAGATNTGELFF. Here the CDR3 DNA reads TGTGCTAGCAGCTTAGCCCCCTTACTAGCGGGAGCGACGAACACCGGGGAGCTGTTTTTT.

This clonotype was counted ten times or more. The CDR3 reads CASSLITGQTDTQYF. CDR3 sequence (DNA): TGCGCCAGCAGCTTGATAACAGGGCAAACAGATACGCAGTATTTT. The V gene is TRBV5-1, the J gene TRBJ2-3, with D perhaps TRBD1 (6 bases). V was clipped by 1 base and J by 3 bases, with 12 bases between them. This CDR3 contains 15 residues. CDR1 is SGHRS, CDR2 YFSETQ, per germline.

This clonotype was detected only a few times. The genes are TRBV5-1 and TRBJ1-1; the D gene is possibly TRBD1 (5 bases). The CDR3 length is 14 residues. From germline, CDR1 is SGHRS and CDR2 YFSETQ. Trimming removed 5 bases at V and 1 base at J, with 12 bases between. The CDR3 region is CASRAGTGNTEAFF. CDR3 bases: TGCGCCAGCAGGGCCGGGACGGGGAACACTGAAGCTTTCTTT.

This clonotype was recorded at least ten times. V gene TRBV24-1 combines with J gene TRBJ2-1, with D maybe TRBD1 (6 bases). This CDR3 region has 14 residues. Germline V CDR1 and CDR2: KGHDR, SFDVKD. Trimming pared 4 bases from V and 6 bases from J, leaving 12 bases between. CDR3 DNA: TGTGCCACCAGTGACCCCGGACAGCCCAATGAGCAGTTCTTC. Its protein product is CATSDPGQPNEQFF.

This clonotype has a count of ten or more. This sequence joins TRBV28 and TRBJ1-1, with no clear D. The CDR3 is made up of 15 amino acids. Germline CDR1 is MDHEN and CDR2 is SYDVKM. The V and J ends lost 2 bases and 1 base respectively, with 11 bases between them. The CDR3 protein is CASSLGGRSNTEAFF. CDR3 nucleotide sequence: TGTGCCAGCAGTTTAGGCGGCCGATCGAACACTGAAGCTTTCTTT.

This chain connects TRBV19 to TRBJ2-1; D gene uncertain. Germline V CDR1 and CDR2: LNHDA, SQIVND (reference sequence). V gave up 10 bases and J gave up 2 bases, with 6 bases separating them. This CDR3 region has 11 residues. The CDR3 region has the DNA TGTGCCACCACGGCCTACAATGAGCAGTTCTTC. Protein sequence: CATTAYNEQFF.

This clonotype was found many times. The genes are TRBV27 and TRBJ2-1; TRBD2 matches at 7 bases. The germline CDR1 and CDR2 sequences are MNHEY and SMNVEV (reference sequence). The J segment lost 9 bases and the V segment lost 0 bases, leaving 14 bases of the junction unmatched. This CDR3 contains 17 residues. The CDR3 DNA follows: TGTGCCAGCAGTTTATCCGGACTAGTGGGGTCGTTGGGTGAGCAGTTCTTC. This gives the protein CASSLSGLVGSLGEQFF.

This clonotype was detected ten times or more. This chain links TRBV3-1 with TRBJ1-2, with D possibly TRBD1 on 5 matching bases. The V end was cut by 4 bases, the J end by 9 bases, with 12 bases between. The CDR3 consists of 12 residues. The germline V gene encodes CDR1 LGHDT and CDR2 YNNKEL (reference sequence). The CDR3, as DNA: TGTGCCAGCAGCCGCGGGACGAAGAGCTACACCTTC. Translating it yields CASSRGTKSYTF.

The chain is built from TRBV9 and TRBJ1-1, with a weak D call TRBD1 (5 bases). In germline, CDR1 is SGDLS, CDR2 YYNGEE. Trimming took 2 bases from V and 4 from J, leaving 12 bases between them. The CDR3 runs 14 residues. CDR3 nucleotides: TGTGCCAGCAGCGTCACACAGGAAGGCACTGAAGCTTTCTTT. Its translation: CASSVTQEGTEAFF.

This clonotype was counted between two and nine times. This sequence joins TRBV5-1 and TRBJ1-2, with D unresolved. This CDR3 is built from 14 residues. Germline V gene lookup returns CDR1 SGHRS and CDR2 YFSETQ. Trimming removed 6 bases at V and 2 bases at J, with 14 bases between. The CDR3 nucleotides read TGCGCCAGCAACCCGAGTGGAGGAAACTATGGCTACACCTTC. It translates to CASNPSGGNYGYTF.

V gene TRBV30 combines with J gene TRBJ2-1; TRBD2 is a possible D gene (5 bases). This CDR3 has 11 amino acids. Germline CDR1 reads GTSNPN; CDR2 reads SVGIG (reference sequence). Here the CDR3 reads CFGLSYNEQFF. The CDR3 DNA reads TGTTTTGGACTCTCCTACAATGAGCAGTTCTTC.